Shown below are 18 T cell receptor beta chains from a single sample sequenced in a study of T cell repertoires and HLA-DP antigens. Sequencing used immunoSEQ multiplex PCR; TCRdb keeps in-frame clones, though not all of them. The data hold approximately 3,800 clones, with less than 85% observed a single time. HeLa cells expressing allogeneic DPB1 restimulated the roughly 15-day-expanded CD4+ cells for under 25 h. HeLa stimulator cells carried retrovirally transduced HLA-DPA1/DPB1, HLA-DM, invariant chain and CD80. Sequenced material: CD137- CD4+ T cells from cultured PBMCs. The receptors here all came from a woman younger than 35 in good health and CMV-seronegative.

V and J are TRBV28 and TRBJ2-5, with D possibly being TRBD1 or TRBD2 (5 bases each). Per the germline V gene, CDR1 is MDHEN and CDR2 is SYDVKM. V was cut by 3 bases and J by 7 bases, with 15 bases left in between. This CDR3 spans 14 amino acids. CDR3 nucleotides: TGTGCCAGCAGTTTCTCTTCGGGGCTGGGGACCCAGTACTTC. It codes for CASSFSSGLGTQYF.

The CDR3 here is CASSREDYGYTF. CDR3 coding DNA: TGTGCCAGCAGTCGGGAGGACTATGGCTACACCTTC. The chain recombines TRBV28 with TRBJ1-2; no definite D call. Germline V gene sequence: CDR1 MDHEN, CDR2 SYDVKM. The CDR3 consists of 12 residues. The V and J ends lost 5 bases and 3 bases respectively, with 7 bases between them.

This clone was counted a single time. This chain links TRBV7-2 with TRBJ2-5; the D call may be TRBD1 or TRBD2 (6 bases each). The germline V gene has CDR1 SGHTA and CDR2 FQGNSA. Trimming stripped 1 base from V and 8 bases from J, with 20 bases between. The CDR3 contains 16 residues. CDR3 bases: TGTGCCAGCAGCTTAGGTCCGGGGGCCGGAGGAGGAACCCAGTACTTC. This sequence encodes CASSLGPGAGGGTQYF.

The chain uses TRBV2 and TRBJ1-5, with TRBD1 identical over 11 bases. CDR1 SNHLY and CDR2 FYNNEI come from the germline V gene. V shed 7 bases and J 0 bases; nucleotides not matched to a gene: 17. The CDR3 has 20 residues. In DNA, the CDR3 is TGTGCCAGCACTCCATGGTTTGGGACAGGGGGAAAGTATAGCAATCAGCCCCAGCATTTT. Residues: CASTPWFGTGGKYSNQPQHF.

The V gene is TRBV7-2, the J gene TRBJ2-7; D might be TRBD1 (6 bases). The CDR3 consists of 16 residues. Germline CDR1 SGHTA, CDR2 FQGNSA. Trimming removed 5 bases from V and 6 bases from J, with 23 bases in between. In nucleotides, the CDR3 is TGTGCCAGCAGCATACTCCAGGGGTCTCCCGCTAGCGAGCAGTACTTC. It is translated as CASSILQGSPASEQYF.

The chain uses TRBV4-1 and TRBJ2-4; D unresolved. The CDR3 has 17 residues. Germline V gene sequence: CDR1 MGHRA, CDR2 YSYEKL. V was clipped by 0 bases and J by 6 bases, with 18 bases between them. The CDR3 region is CASSQDRSRSLINIQYF. CDR3 nucleotide sequence: TGCGCCAGCAGCCAAGATCGCAGCCGTAGTTTAATAAACATTCAGTACTTC.

V and J are TRBV11-2 and TRBJ2-1; TRBD2 agrees at 11 bases. V dropped 1 base and J dropped 0; count of bases not matched to a gene: 8. Germline CDR1 reads SGHAT; CDR2 reads FQNNGV. The CDR3 is made up of 19 amino acids. This CDR3 reads CASSLGKKLAGVSYNEQFF. In DNA form, the CDR3 reads TGTGCCAGCAGCTTAGGAAAGAAACTAGCGGGGGTCTCCTACAATGAGCAGTTCTTC. Looking up the rest from reference TRBV11-2 and TRBJ2-1 gives the full variable domain: EAGVAQSPRYKIIEKRQSVAFWCNPISGHATLYWYQQILGQGPKLLIQFQNNGVVDDSQLPKDRFSAERLKGVDSTLKIQPAKLEDSAVYLCASSLGKKLAGVSYNEQFFGPGTRLTVL.

This clone occurred a few times. The chain carries TRBV4-3 and TRBJ1-5; weak D call: TRBD1 (5 bases). Trimming took 0 bases from V and 6 from J, leaving 12 bases between them. The CDR3 covers 15 residues. CDR1 and CDR2 (germline): LGHNA, YSLEER. CDR3 DNA: TGCGCCAGCAGCCAAGATGTTCAGGGCGGTCAGCCCCAGCATTTT. Residues: CASSQDVQGGQPQHF.

The chain joins TRBV19 to TRBJ1-5; the D is unclear. The germline gives CDR1 LNHDA, CDR2 SQIVND (reference sequence). The germline V and J ends were trimmed by 2 bases and 4 bases, with 9 bases remaining between them. The CDR3 sequence is 14 residues long. The CDR3 DNA sequence: TGTGCCAGTAGTATATACGGCAGGAATCAGCCCCAGCATTTT. This sequence encodes CASSIYGRNQPQHF.

J is TRBJ1-1 and V is TRBV7-2; TRBD1 might be the D (6 bases). CDR3 size: 16 residues. The V gene's germline CDR1 is SGHTA and CDR2 FQGNSA. V lost 7 bases to trimming and J lost 0 bases, with 18 bases between them. This CDR3 reads CASTTTGWSVNTEAFF. CDR3 nucleotide sequence: TGTGCCAGCACCACCACAGGGTGGTCGGTGAACACTGAAGCTTTCTTT.

This clone was observed a handful of times. The chain recombines TRBV19 with TRBJ2-6, with D unclear. Per the germline V gene, CDR1 is LNHDA and CDR2 is SQIVND (reference sequence). The length of the CDR3 is 14 residues. Trimming removed 1 base from V and 0 bases from J, with 1 base in between. The DNA for the CDR3 is TGTGCCAGTAGTATAGGCTCTGGGGCCAACGTCCTGACTTTC. Amino acids: CASSIGSGANVLTF.

CDR3 sequence reads: CASSPRAGTGLTGELFF. DNA for the CDR3: TGTGCCAGCAGCCCGAGGGCCGGGACAGGACTCACCGGGGAGCTGTTTTTT. V gene TRBV11-2 combines with J gene TRBJ2-2, with TRBD1 matching over 8 bases. V shed 5 bases, J shed 4 bases, and the junction held 12 bases outside the gene matches. CDR3 length equals 17 residues. Per the germline V gene, CDR1 is SGHAT and CDR2 is FQNNGV.

CDR3: CASSLEQGNYEQYV. The CDR3 DNA follows: TGTGCCAGCAGCTTAGAACAGGGGAACTACGAGCAGTACGTC. The rearrangement links TRBV7-2 to TRBJ2-7, with 7 bases lining up with TRBD1. This CDR3 spans 14 amino acids. Trimming cost V 1 base and J 3 bases; bases outside gene matches: 3. CDR1 is SGHTA, CDR2 FQGNSA, per germline.

This rearrangement joins TRBV7-3 to TRBJ2-5; 8 positions match TRBD2. The CDR3 extends over 15 amino acids. Germline loops: CDR1 SGHTA, CDR2 FQGTGA. Trimming took 5 bases from V and 1 from J; bases not matched to a gene: 6. This chain's CDR3 is CASSARAGAQETQYF. The CDR3, as DNA: TGTGCCAGCAGCGCTCGAGCGGGGGCCCAAGAGACCCAGTACTTC.

This chain connects TRBV6-1 to TRBJ1-5; D possibly corresponds to TRBD1 (5 bases). The CDR3 is 16 amino acids. CDR1 MNHNS and CDR2 SASEGT come from the germline V gene. Between the trimmed V and J ends, which lost 0 bases and 2 bases, there was a span of 11 bases. CDR3: CASSEAGGRGNQPQHF. The CDR3 nucleotides are TGTGCCAGCAGTGAAGCCGGCGGCAGGGGCAATCAGCCCCAGCATTTT.

The chain is built from TRBV7-8 and TRBJ2-3; D unclear. Germline V gene sequence: CDR1 SGHVS, CDR2 FQNEAQ. CDR3 length equals 14 residues. V was shortened by 5 bases and J by 0 bases, with 9 bases between the two germline ends. The CDR3: CASSRFTSTDTQYF. The CDR3, as DNA: TGTGCCAGCAGCAGATTTACTAGCACAGATACGCAGTATTTT.

J is TRBJ1-1 and V is TRBV10-3, with a tentative D call TRBD1 (6 bases). V was shortened by 6 bases and J by 4 bases, with 15 bases between the two germline ends. The V gene's germline CDR1 is ENHRY and CDR2 SYGVKD. The CDR3 runs 14 residues. The CDR3, as DNA: TGTGCCATCAGCCCCAGGGGAAGTTCCACTGAAGCTTTCTTT. The encoded protein is CAISPRGSSTEAFF.

The chain has TRBV28 and TRBJ1-1; 7 positions match TRBD1. The CDR3 length is 15 residues. V gave up 3 bases and J gave up 0 bases; unmatched junction bases: 4. The germline V gene has CDR1 MDHEN and CDR2 SYDVKM. CDR3 nucleotide sequence: TGTGCCAGCAGTTTCCCAGGGACAGTGAACACTGAAGCTTTCTTT. Translating it yields CASSFPGTVNTEAFF.